The sequence of this T cell receptor beta chain was determined in a study of blood T cell repertoires in COVID-19. Study-level background: The origin of the acute and convalescent COVID-19 samples was the United States, Italy and Spain. PBMCs, B-cell-depleted T cells, or T cells provided the cDNA or gDNA that made up the material.

It was during active infection that Seattle patients were enrolled and then longitudinally followed. The authors' processing: Reference gene primer amplification yielded estimated nucleated cell counts. Measured with immunoSEQ multiplex PCR; TCRdb has only the in-frame clones, and not every one. V, J and clone size derive from that table, while D and trimming were established from the DNA sequence. The data show about 300,000 clones, approximately 84% seen once. Sequences were obtained from peripheral blood. This clonotype originated in a human donor with COVID-19, enrolled during active disease. The donor label of this sample is uncertain.

The CDR3, as DNA: TGTGCCAGCAGTGAATATATTCAGAAGGGCTACACCTTC. The encoded protein is CASSEYIQKGYTF. The chain recombines TRBV25-1 with TRBJ1-2, with D unresolved. This CDR3 spans 13 amino acids. V was cut by 0 bases and J by 8 bases, with 10 bases left in between. CDR1 MGHDK and CDR2 SYGVNS come from the germline V gene.